This TCR beta chain was observed in a study of shared clonotypes between healthy human individuals. Worth noting for this clone: The antigen is undetermined.

Generated by immunoSEQ multiplex PCR, the TCRdb table keeps only in-frame clones and is missing some. The sample holds 2 million to 3 million clones; approximately 93% are singletons and the top ten take about 0.34%. Trimming took 6 bases from V and 1 from J; bases not matched to a gene: 5. The CDR3 covers 15 residues. Germline V CDR1 and CDR2: KGHSH, LQKENI. General study points: Even with large depth, rarefaction showed that sorted-subset sequencing was incomplete.

Sequenced input: naive CD4+ T cells from PBMCs. The subset was: CD45RA+ positively selected. The sequence came from a man younger than 35 in good health. Some clones in this sample may be carry-over from other donors' samples. This chain links TRBV18 with TRBJ2-3; 9 nucleotides align to TRBD2. Here the CDR3 DNA reads TGTGCCAGCTCCGAGACTAGCGGAGGCACAGATACGCAGTATTTT. Amino acid sequence: CASSETSGGTDTQYF. Together with reference TRBV18 and TRBJ2-3, the CDR3 gives the full variable domain: NAGVMQNPRHLVRRRGQEARLRCSPMKGHSHVYWYRQLPEEGLKFMVYLQKENIIDESGMPKERFSAEFPKEGPSILRIQQVVRGDSAAYFCASSETSGGTDTQYFGPGTRLTVL.